This T cell receptor beta chain stems from a study of monozygotic twins with inflammatory bowel disease. The CDR3 consists of 15 residues. Germline CDR1 is DFQATT and CDR2 is SNEGSKA (reference sequence). In preparing each TCR library, 3,000 to 4,000 ng of total RNA was used. TCRdb re-called the 5' RACE reads and gives one entry per CDR3 protein, without DNA. This sample contains fewer than 550,000 distinct CDR3 sequences. This chain links TRBV20-1 with TRBJ2-1; TCRdb names TRBD1, which stays unverified in the absence of DNA. The sample was blood. The sequence was collected from a human donor with ulcerative colitis or Crohn's disease, or a healthy co-twin of an affected twin (not recorded which). The chain's CDR3 is CSAREGAGGRYEQFF.